The entry that follows covers one T cell receptor (beta chain) sequence. Here immunoSEQ multiplex PCR was the method, and the copy in TCRdb shows in-frame clones only, minus some. The data contain hundreds of thousands of clones, 88% of them seen just once; the ten biggest clones take up 0.0095% to 0.012%. This record comes from a study of shared T cell receptors in the human thymus. V trimming: 6 bases; J trimming: 7 bases; junction bases outside the gene matches: 7. The length of the CDR3 is 15 residues. The germline V gene encodes CDR1 MRHNA and CDR2 SNTAGT. This same sample was also taken into another study, of human thymus T cells. That study adds: Thymic material originated from resections removed in the course of corrective heart surgery.

Sequenced: thymocytes. This sequence was found in a boy younger than two with a congenital heart defect. The chain joins TRBV6-4 to TRBJ2-1; 12 nucleotides align to TRBD2. In nucleotides, the CDR3 is TGTGCCAGCAGCCGACTAGCGGGAGAGCATAATGAGCAGTTCTTC. As protein: CASSRLAGEHNEQFF.